Following are 3 T cell receptor beta chains from one sample sequenced in a study of T cells in Graves' hyperthyroidism and ophthalmopathy. RNA transcripts served as the template for amplifying TCR beta CDR3 regions. HTBI primers drove first-round RT-PCR of the TCR CDR3. TCRdb reprocessed the multiplex PCR reads with MiXCR, giving one entry per CDR3 protein. The sample holds a few hundred thousand distinct CDR3 sequences, approximately 16% seen once. Source material: blood. The origin of the receptors is a woman aged 40 to 49 with Graves' ophthalmopathy.

This clonotype was observed a few times. One base away lies a much larger clone, so this may be a sequencing read error. The genes are TRBV28 and TRBJ1-1, with D unresolved. CDR3 size: 12 residues. Germline-derived CDR1 and CDR2 are MDHEN and SYDVKM. Trimming left V 6 bases short and J 10 bases short, with 15 bases between. Here the CDR3 reads CASSYSRPGAFF. As DNA, the CDR3 is TGTGCCAGCAGCTATTCTAGGCCTGGAGCTTTCTTT. Based on the CDR3 plus reference TRBV28 and TRBJ1-1, the full variable domain is DVKVTQSSRYLVKRTGEKVFLECVQDMDHENMFWYRQDPGLGLRLIYFSYDVKMKEKGDIPEGYSVSREKKERFSLILESASTNQTSMYLCASSYSRPGAFFGQGTRLTVV.

The chain has TRBV6-1 and TRBJ2-1, with 10 bases that match TRBD1. Germline V gene data show CDR1 as MNHNS and CDR2 as SASEGT. Unmatched junction bases numbered 8, after V lost 5 bases and J lost 7 bases. CDR3 size: 15 residues. DNA for the CDR3: TGTGCCAGCAGTCGACCGGGACAGGGGTGGAATGAGCAGTTCTTC. The encoded protein is CASSRPGQGWNEQFF.

This clonotype has at least ten counts. This chain links TRBV6-1 with TRBJ1-5, with D tentatively TRBD1 (6 bases). The CDR3 totals 16 residues. Per germline, CDR1 MNHNS and CDR2 SASEGT. V shed 4 bases and J shed 2 bases, with 15 bases lying between them. CDR3 nucleotides: TGTGCCAGCAGTGCCCGCCAGGGGACGGGCAATCAGCCCCAGCATTTT. Protein product: CASSARQGTGNQPQHF.